This T cell receptor beta chain was identified during a study of blood T cell repertoires in COVID-19. Across the whole study: Acute and convalescent COVID-19 specimens originated in the United States, Italy and Spain. Sources were T cells, B-cell-depleted T cells, or PBMCs; the material itself was cDNA or gDNA.

As handled by the study authors: For nucleated cells, counts were estimated from reference gene primer amplification. Assay: immunoSEQ multiplex PCR; the TCRdb copy retains only in-frame clones and omits some. That table gives V, J and clone size, and the DNA gave D and trimming. The sample consists of fewer than 55,000 clones, roughly 82% of them appearing once. This clone was seen a few times. Sequencing input: peripheral blood. This receptor was taken from a woman aged 60-75 years with acute or convalescent COVID-19.

In nucleotides, the CDR3 is TGTGCCAGCAGCAAAATCGGTAGCGGAGTTGATACAGATACGCAGTATTTT. Translating it yields CASSKIGSGVDTDTQYF. The genes are TRBV21-1 and TRBJ2-3; TRBD2, the D gene given by the table, was not confirmed from the DNA. TRBV21-1 is marked as a pseudogene. The CDR3 totals 17 residues.